The following is a T cell receptor beta chain sequence with its context. This clonotype was seen at least ten times. It has no known antigen specificity. Nothing much larger sits one base from this clone, and base qualities are not available. The donors were roughly 39 Caucasian individuals from Russia, aged roughly 6 to 95 years, who were systemically healthy. About 9.6 milliliters of peripheral blood were collected from each donor into EDTA-treated Vacutainer tubes. Ficoll-Paque density-gradient centrifugation was used to isolate PBMCs, with at least 7 million per sample. Trizol reagent was used to extract total RNA from PBMCs, with at least 5 micrograms per sample. For every donor, an aliquot of PBMCs went through flow cytometry to measure the percentages of naive CD45RAhigh/CD27high T cells. Trimming at the junction amounts to 3 bases on V and 3 bases on J, and the germline ends lie 21 bases apart. There are 17 amino acids in the CDR3, from cysteine to phenylalanine inclusive. Solely the CDR3 DNA is kept, with 51 bases framed from the first base. CDR1 and CDR2 (MDHEN, SYDVKM) derive from the germline V gene.

The data are from a study of blood T cells in healthy people across ages (dated by TCRdb to about 2015). General notes on the study: In model experiments, template switching captured roughly one uniquely barcoded TCR beta cDNA molecule for every two T cells. Using deep sequencing normalized with unique cDNA molecular identifiers, the study measured how TCR beta repertoire diversity changes with age. The donors were split into four age groups: young (average 16 years), middle-aged (over 35), aged (roughly 60) and long-lived (roughly 88). To avoid experimental bias, donors of different ages were randomly spread across the sequencing lanes. Using the same blood draw, the study looked at two additional independent replicas of 1 million unique cDNA reads for two donors, one aged 18 to 29 and the other aged 80 or older. General conclusions and limits of the study: Estimates of total diversity based on one million sequenced T cells were regarded as lower bounds and as underestimates. There was a strong correlation between observed TCR beta diversity and the percentage of naive T cells measured by flow cytometry. Conclusive comparison of naive and antigen-experienced compartments was prevented by the profiling of bulk unsorted PBMCs. Compared with the aged group, more naive CD4+ T cells, fewer expanded clones and increased TCR diversity were shown by the long-lived group, suggesting age selection. Because donor CMV infection status was unknown, age-related changes in expanded clonotypes were potentially confounded. As age increased, observed TCR beta diversity per million T cells dropped in a roughly linear way, and a significant reduction was already evident by age about 40.

Libraries were made using 5' RACE. TCRdb lists the instrument as Illumina HiSeq 2500. A second PCR of 7 to 11 cycles was run with a J-beta primer mix and a sample-barcoded 5' primer. A template-switch 5' adaptor carrying 12 random nucleotides introduced a unique molecular identifier onto each TCR beta cDNA molecule. Each sample yielded at least 2.5 million CDR3-containing paired-end reads. First-strand cDNA synthesis was performed from all RNA using the Mint cDNA synthesis kit, with priming by a TRBC-specific oligonucleotide. All cDNA was treated with uracil-DNA glycosylase and then went through a first 18-cycle PCR with the universal primers M1SS and BC2_uni_R. The paper's processing steps were these. For normalization, 1 million high-quality reads were randomly selected from each sample, with every read carrying a distinct molecular identifier. Instead of being binned into consensus sequences, reads that shared molecular identifiers were thrown out. MiTCR, with a Q25 quality threshold and the strictest error-elimination algorithm, was used for CDR3 identification, clonotype clustering and error correction. A nonparametric unseen species model with Euler transformation was used to estimate lower-bound total TCR beta diversity. Clones were called with MiXCR by TCRdb after fastp trimmed the public reads at Q25, and only in-frame beta chains were retained. Each CDR3 protein appears once, grouped with its most common genes and DNA. Here the V and J calls rest on TCRdb's processing, not on the authors' analysis. For this sample the table gives 550,000 to 750,000 distinct CDR3 sequences, of which more than 20% were detected only once. The ten largest clones capture roughly 3.6% of the sample.

The receptor was derived from an older man in good health. The chain links TRBV28 with TRBJ2-7; a tentative D call is TRBD2 (5 bases match). Sequenced sample: blood. The sequence in DNA is TGTGCCAGCAGTTTGTCGGCCGACTACAAGCCGAACTACGAGCAGTACTTC. This translates into CASSLSADYKPNYEQYF.